Following are 5 T cell receptor beta chains from one sample sequenced in a study of T cell changes during pregnancy in multiple sclerosis. Assay used: immunoSEQ multiplex PCR; TCRdb lists only in-frame clones, some missing. In the table there are tens of thousands of clones, 90% of which are singletons. Sample: peripheral blood, taken after pregnancy. Every receptor here comes from a female donor in good health, enrolled as a control in a pregnancy study.

This clone was seen once. The rearrangement links TRBV18 to TRBJ1-2; no clear D gene. There are 16 residues in the CDR3. Germline CDR1 reads KGHSH; CDR2 reads LQKENI. Trimming removed 2 bases at V and 4 bases at J, with 17 bases between. CDR3 loop: CASSPKNQVAAYGYTF. The CDR3, as DNA: TGTGCCAGCTCACCAAAAAACCAGGTGGCAGCCTATGGCTACACCTTC. Complete variable domain (other parts from reference TRBV18 and TRBJ1-2): NAGVMQNPRHLVRRRGQEARLRCSPMKGHSHVYWYRQLPEEGLKFMVYLQKENIIDESGMPKERFSAEFPKEGPSILRIQQVVRGDSAAYFCASSPKNQVAAYGYTFGSGTRLTVV.

This clone was seen only once. The chain couples TRBV28 to TRBJ1-2; no clear D gene. Germline lookup yields CDR1 MDHEN and CDR2 SYDVKM. The CDR3 runs 15 residues. The V and J ends lost 6 bases and 5 bases respectively, with 19 bases between them. CDR3 DNA: TGTGCCAGCAGCTACGACACGGGGTTGGGTTATGGCTACACCTTC. Translation: CASSYDTGLGYGYTF.

This clone appeared a single time. The rearrangement links TRBV4-3 to TRBJ2-1; 10 nucleotides agree with TRBD2. Looked up from germline, CDR1 is LGHNA and CDR2 is YSLEER. This CDR3 comprises 17 residues. Trimming removed 0 bases from V and 10 bases from J; junction bases left unmatched: 12. The CDR3 is CASSQDTGQRGGNEQFF. The CDR3 DNA sequence: TGCGCCAGCAGCCAAGATACAGGCCAGCGGGGGGGCAACGAGCAGTTCTTC.

The V and J genes are TRBV2 and TRBJ2-3; tentative D call: TRBD2 (5 bases). Germline CDR1 and CDR2: SNHLY and FYNNEI. V was shortened by 7 bases and J by 0 bases, with 11 bases between the two germline ends. The CDR3 is made up of 14 amino acids. CDR3 coding DNA: TGTGCCAGCATGAGGGAGAGGAGCACAGATACGCAGTATTTT. Translating it yields CASMRERSTDTQYF.

V gene TRBV5-5 combines with J gene TRBJ2-7; 7 bases line up with TRBD1. The CDR3 loop spans 14 amino acids. V lost 4 bases, J lost 0 bases, and 4 bases stayed unmatched. Germline loops: CDR1 SGHKS, CDR2 YYEKEE (reference sequence). The CDR3 coding sequence is TGTGCCAGCAGCCTAGGACAGGCCTCCTACGAGCAGTACTTC. Translated: CASSLGQASYEQYF.